This T cell receptor (beta chain) was recovered during a study of CD4 T cells in relation to SARS-CoV-2 and coronaviruses. Study summary: ViraFEST: roughly ten-day antigen culture of PBMCs, then TCR beta CDR3 sequencing. Shared crossreactive spike epitopes were mapped to their HLA restriction. Findings and limits, study-wide: SARS-CoV-2-driven expansion was significantly weaker in crossreactive than monoreactive clones.

CD4+ T cells from unexposed donors were obtained before the COVID-19 pandemic (2011-2018). The cells were cultured for about ten days before CD4+ T cells were isolated. As cell numbers allowed, unexposed-donor CD4+ T cells faced SARS-CoV-2 S/N and four cold-coronavirus spikes. This clone is classed as large. Its specificity is unknown. The CDR3 totals 16 residues. The V end lost 6 bases, the J end lost 0 bases, and 15 bases lay between the germline ends. Germline values: CDR1 LNHDA, CDR2 SQIVND (reference sequence). The table came from immunoSEQ multiplex PCR; TCRdb's copy has only in-frame clones and leaves some out. The sample includes over 20,000 clones, roughly 71% seen only once; the top ten take under 15%.

The sample consisted of CD4+ T cells from PBMCs, cultured in vitro. V gene TRBV19 combines with J gene TRBJ1-5; tentative D call: TRBD1 (6 bases). The source is a human donor in good health. The CDR3 nucleotides are TGTGCCAGTAGCCAACGGAGGGGGGGTAGCAATCAGCCCCAGCATTTT. This sequence encodes CASSQRRGGSNQPQHF.